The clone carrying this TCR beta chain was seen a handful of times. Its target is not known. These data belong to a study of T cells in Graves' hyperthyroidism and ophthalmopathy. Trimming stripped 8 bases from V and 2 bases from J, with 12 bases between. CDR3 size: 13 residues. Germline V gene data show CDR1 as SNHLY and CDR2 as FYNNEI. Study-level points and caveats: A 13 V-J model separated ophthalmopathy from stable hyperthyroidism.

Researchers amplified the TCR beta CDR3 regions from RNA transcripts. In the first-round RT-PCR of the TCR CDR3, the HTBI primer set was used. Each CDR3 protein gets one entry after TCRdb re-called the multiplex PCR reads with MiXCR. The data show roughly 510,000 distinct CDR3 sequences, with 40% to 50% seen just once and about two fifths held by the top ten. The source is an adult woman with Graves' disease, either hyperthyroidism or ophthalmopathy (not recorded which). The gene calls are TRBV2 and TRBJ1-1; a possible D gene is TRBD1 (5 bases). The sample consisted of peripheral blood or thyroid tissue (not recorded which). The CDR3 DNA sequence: TGTGCCAGCGAGGAGGGGCTTAACACTGAAGCTTTCTTT. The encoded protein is CASEEGLNTEAFF.